This section outlines one TCR beta chain sequence together with its context. Its target is not known. The data originate from a study of OX40 agonist ivuxolimab in advanced cancers. Background on the study: Ivuxolimab, which is an agonistic anti-OX40 (CD134) antibody, was administered to the patients.

V shed 4 bases and J 5 bases; nucleotides not matched to a gene: 5. The CDR3 sequence is 15 residues long. Germline V gene lookup returns CDR1 SGHNT and CDR2 YYREEE (reference sequence). Only in-frame clones appear in the TCRdb table, and some are missing; sequencing was by immunoSEQ multiplex PCR. This table has tens of thousands of clones, roughly 91% appearing once. General study results and limits: Partial responders receiving 0.1-3.0 mg/kg showed among the lowest clonal expansion.

This clonotype originated in an adult with an advanced solid tumor such as melanoma, head and neck, liver or kidney cancer. This chain links TRBV5-4 with TRBJ2-1; TRBD2 agrees at 11 bases. The sample was CD4+ or CD8+ T cells sorted from blood, taken in a trial of the OX40 agonist ivuxolimab. The CDR3 region has the DNA TGTGCCAGCAGCCTCACTAGCGGGGGAAACAATGAGCAGTTCTTC. Protein product: CASSLTSGGNNEQFF.